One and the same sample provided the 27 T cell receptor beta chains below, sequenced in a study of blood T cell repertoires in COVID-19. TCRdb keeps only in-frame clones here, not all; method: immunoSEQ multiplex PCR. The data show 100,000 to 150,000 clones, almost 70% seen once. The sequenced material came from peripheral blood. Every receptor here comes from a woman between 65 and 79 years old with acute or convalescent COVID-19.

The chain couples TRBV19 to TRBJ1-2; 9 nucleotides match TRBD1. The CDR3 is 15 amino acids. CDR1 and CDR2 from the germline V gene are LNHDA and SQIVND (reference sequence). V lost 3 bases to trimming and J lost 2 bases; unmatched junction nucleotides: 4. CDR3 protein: CASSISGTGNYGYTF. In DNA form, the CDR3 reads TGTGCCAGTAGTATTTCCGGGACAGGGAACTATGGCTACACCTTC.

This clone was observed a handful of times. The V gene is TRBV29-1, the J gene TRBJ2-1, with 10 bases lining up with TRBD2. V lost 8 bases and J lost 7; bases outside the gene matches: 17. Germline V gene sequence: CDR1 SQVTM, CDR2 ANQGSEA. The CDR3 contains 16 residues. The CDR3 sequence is CSLDLAGVTGSNEQFF. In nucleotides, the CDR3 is TGCAGCCTCGACCTAGCGGGAGTAACGGGCAGTAATGAGCAGTTCTTC.

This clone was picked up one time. The CDR3 sequence is CATSRTRELDTQYF. For the CDR3, the DNA is TGTGCCACCAGCAGAACGCGGGAGTTGGATACGCAGTATTTT. The genes are TRBV15 and TRBJ2-3, with TRBD2 matching 7 bases. The CDR3 is 14 amino acids. Germline lookup yields CDR1 LNHNV and CDR2 YYDKDF (reference sequence). The trim removed 2 bases at V and 6 bases at J, leaving 5 bases unmatched.

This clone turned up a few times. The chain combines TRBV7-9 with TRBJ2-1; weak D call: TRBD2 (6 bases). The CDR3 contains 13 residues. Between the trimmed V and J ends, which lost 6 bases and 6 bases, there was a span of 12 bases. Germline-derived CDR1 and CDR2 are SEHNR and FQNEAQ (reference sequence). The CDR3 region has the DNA TGTGCCAGCAGGGGGGAGGCGCGCAATGAGCAGTTCTTC. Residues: CASRGEARNEQFF.

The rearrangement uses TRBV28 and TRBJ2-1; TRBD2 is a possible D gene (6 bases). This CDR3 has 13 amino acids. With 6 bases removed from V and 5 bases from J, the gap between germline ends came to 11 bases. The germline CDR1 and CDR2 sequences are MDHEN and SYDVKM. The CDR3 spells CASSRSGNNEQFF. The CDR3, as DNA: TGTGCCAGCAGCCGTAGCGGCAACAATGAGCAGTTCTTC.

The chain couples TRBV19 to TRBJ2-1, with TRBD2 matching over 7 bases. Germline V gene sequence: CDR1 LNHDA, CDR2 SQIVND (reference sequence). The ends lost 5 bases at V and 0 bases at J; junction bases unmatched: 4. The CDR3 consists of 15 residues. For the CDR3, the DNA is TGTGCCAGTAGTCTAGCGGAGAGCTCCTACAATGAGCAGTTCTTC. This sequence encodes CASSLAESSYNEQFF.

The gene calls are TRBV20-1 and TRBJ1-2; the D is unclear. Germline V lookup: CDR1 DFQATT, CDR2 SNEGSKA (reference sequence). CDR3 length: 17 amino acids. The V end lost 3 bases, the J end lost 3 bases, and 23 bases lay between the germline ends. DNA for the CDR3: TGCAGTGCTAGTCCCTTACCGGCGGCGCTTGGAGACTATGGCTACACCTTC. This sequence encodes CSASPLPAALGDYGYTF.

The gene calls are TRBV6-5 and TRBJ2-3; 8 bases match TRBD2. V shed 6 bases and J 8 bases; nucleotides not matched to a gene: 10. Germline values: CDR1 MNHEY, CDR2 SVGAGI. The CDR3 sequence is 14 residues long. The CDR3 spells CASRGAGADATQYF. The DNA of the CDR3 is TGTGCCAGCAGGGGAGCGGGGGCCGACGCTACGCAGTATTTT.

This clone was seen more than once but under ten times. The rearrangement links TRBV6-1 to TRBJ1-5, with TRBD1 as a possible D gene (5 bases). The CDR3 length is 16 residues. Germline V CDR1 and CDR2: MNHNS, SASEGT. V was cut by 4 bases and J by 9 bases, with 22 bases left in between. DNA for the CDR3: TGTGCCAGCAGTGCCTCGGCCGGGGGGTCAATACGGCCCCAGCATTTT. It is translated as CASSASAGGSIRPQHF.

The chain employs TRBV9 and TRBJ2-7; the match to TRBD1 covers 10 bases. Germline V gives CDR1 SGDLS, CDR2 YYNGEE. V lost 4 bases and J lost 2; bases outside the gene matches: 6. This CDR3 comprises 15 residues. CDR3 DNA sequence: TGTGCCAGCAGCCCGGGCGGACAGGGGGCCTACGAGCAGTACTTC. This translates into CASSPGGQGAYEQYF.

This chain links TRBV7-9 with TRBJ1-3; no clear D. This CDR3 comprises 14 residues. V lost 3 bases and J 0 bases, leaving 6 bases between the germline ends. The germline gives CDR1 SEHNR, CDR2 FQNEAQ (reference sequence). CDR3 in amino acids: CASSFPSSGNTIYF. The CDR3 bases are TGTGCCAGCAGCTTTCCTAGCTCTGGAAACACCATATATTTT.

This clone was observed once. DNA for the CDR3: TGTGCCAGCAGTTTAATTGGACAGCTGAGCTCCTACGAGCAGTACTTC. It codes for CASSLIGQLSSYEQYF. V gene TRBV27 combines with J gene TRBJ2-7; maybe TRBD1 (6 bases). This CDR3 spans 16 amino acids. The V gene's germline CDR1 is MNHEY and CDR2 SMNVEV (reference sequence). V lost 2 bases, J lost 0 bases, and 14 bases lay in between.

This chain's CDR3 is CASSHRGHNQPQHF. In DNA form, the CDR3 reads TGTGCCAGCAGCCACAGGGGGCACAATCAGCCCCAGCATTTT. V usage is TRBV6-5 and J usage is TRBJ1-5; 9 positions agree with TRBD1. With 6 bases clipped from V and 3 bases from J, the junction kept 3 bases outside the gene matches. From germline, CDR1 is MNHEY and CDR2 SVGAGI. CDR3 length: 14 amino acids.

The CDR3 region is CASRDGGLAASYEQYF. CDR3 DNA: TGTGCCAGCAGAGATGGGGGGCTAGCGGCCTCCTACGAGCAGTACTTC. The chain employs TRBV9 and TRBJ2-7; a possible D gene is TRBD2 (7 bases). Germline V gene lookup returns CDR1 SGDLS and CDR2 YYNGEE. Trimming stripped 5 bases from V and 0 bases from J, with 18 bases between. The CDR3 has 16 amino acids.

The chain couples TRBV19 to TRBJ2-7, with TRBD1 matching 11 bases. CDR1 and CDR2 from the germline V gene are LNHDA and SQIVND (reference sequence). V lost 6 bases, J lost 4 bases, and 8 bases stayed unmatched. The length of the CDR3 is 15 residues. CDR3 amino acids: CASRKEDRGLYEQYF. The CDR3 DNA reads TGTGCCAGTAGGAAAGAGGACAGGGGGCTTTACGAGCAGTACTTC.

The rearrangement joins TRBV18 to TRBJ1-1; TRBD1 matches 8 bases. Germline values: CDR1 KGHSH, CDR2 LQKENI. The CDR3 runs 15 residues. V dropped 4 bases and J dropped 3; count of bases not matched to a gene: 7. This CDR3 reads CASSLGRGRDTEAFF. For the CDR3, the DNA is TGTGCCAGCTCACTGGGCAGGGGGCGGGACACTGAAGCTTTCTTT.

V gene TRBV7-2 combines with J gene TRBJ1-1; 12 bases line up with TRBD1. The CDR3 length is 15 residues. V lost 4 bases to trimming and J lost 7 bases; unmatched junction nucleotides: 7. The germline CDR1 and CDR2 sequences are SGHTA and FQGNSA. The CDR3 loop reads CASSWGGQGANEAFF. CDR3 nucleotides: TGTGCCAGCAGCTGGGGGGGACAGGGGGCGAATGAAGCTTTCTTT.

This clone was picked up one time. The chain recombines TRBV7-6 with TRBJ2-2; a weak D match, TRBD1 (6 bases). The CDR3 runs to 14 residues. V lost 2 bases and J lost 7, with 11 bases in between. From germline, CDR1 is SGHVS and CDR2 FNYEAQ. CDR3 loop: CASSLQQGGGELFF. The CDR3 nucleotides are TGTGCCAGCAGCTTACAACAGGGCGGCGGGGAGCTGTTTTTT.

In DNA, the CDR3 is TGTGCCAGCAGTTACCCCTCAGATACGCAGTATTTT. The encoded protein is CASSYPSDTQYF. The V call is TRBV6-2 or TRBV6-3, the J call TRBJ2-3; no firm D call. Looked up from germline, CDR1 is MNHEY and CDR2 is SVGEGT. The V end was cut by 2 bases, the J end by 4 bases, with 4 bases between. The CDR3 spans 12 residues.

For the CDR3, the DNA is TGTGCCAGCAGCCCCGGGACAGGAGACGTCTACGAGCAGTACTTC. This codes for CASSPGTGDVYEQYF. V usage is TRBV6-5 and J usage is TRBJ2-7, with 8 nucleotides matching TRBD1. CDR3 size: 15 residues. CDR1 is MNHEY, CDR2 SVGAGI, per germline. With V trimmed by 6 bases and J by 3 bases, 10 bases remained unmatched.

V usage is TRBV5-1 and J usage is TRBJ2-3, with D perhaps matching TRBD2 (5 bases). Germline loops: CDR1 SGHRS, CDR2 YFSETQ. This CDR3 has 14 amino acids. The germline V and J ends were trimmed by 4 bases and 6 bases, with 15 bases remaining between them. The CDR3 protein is CASSLTLLVDTQYF. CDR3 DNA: TGCGCCAGCAGCCTGACCCTACTAGTGGATACGCAGTATTTT.

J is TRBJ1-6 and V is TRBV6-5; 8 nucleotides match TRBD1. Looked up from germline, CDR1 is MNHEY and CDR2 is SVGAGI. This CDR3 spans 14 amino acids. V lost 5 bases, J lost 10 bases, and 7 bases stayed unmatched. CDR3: CASSLQGGESPLHF. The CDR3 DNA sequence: TGTGCCAGCAGTCTACAGGGGGGAGAGTCACCCCTCCACTTT.

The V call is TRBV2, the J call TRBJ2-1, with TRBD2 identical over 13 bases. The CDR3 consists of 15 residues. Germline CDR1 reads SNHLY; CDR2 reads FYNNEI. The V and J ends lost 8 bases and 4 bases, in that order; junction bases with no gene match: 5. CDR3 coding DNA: TGTGCCAGCCACGGGACTAGCGGGGAATACAATGAGCAGTTCTTC. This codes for CASHGTSGEYNEQFF.

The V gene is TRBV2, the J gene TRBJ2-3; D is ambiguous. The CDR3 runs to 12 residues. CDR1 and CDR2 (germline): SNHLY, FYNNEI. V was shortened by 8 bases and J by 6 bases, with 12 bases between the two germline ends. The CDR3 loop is CASSRLADTQYF. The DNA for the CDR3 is TGTGCCAGCTCGAGACTTGCGGATACGCAGTATTTT.

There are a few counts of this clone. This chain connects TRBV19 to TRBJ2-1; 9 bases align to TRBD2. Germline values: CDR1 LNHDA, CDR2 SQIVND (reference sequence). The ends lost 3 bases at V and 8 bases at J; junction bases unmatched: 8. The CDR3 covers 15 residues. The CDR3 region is CASSIAGGPLDEQFF. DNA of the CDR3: TGTGCCAGTAGTATTGCGGGGGGGCCCTTGGATGAGCAGTTCTTC.

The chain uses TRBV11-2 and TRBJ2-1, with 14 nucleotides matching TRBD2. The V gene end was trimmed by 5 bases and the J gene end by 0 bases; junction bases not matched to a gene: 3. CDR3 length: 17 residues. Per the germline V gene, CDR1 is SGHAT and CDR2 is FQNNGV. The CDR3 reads CASSRTSGGHSYNEQFF. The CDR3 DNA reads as TGTGCCAGCAGCCGGACTAGCGGGGGGCACTCCTACAATGAGCAGTTCTTC.

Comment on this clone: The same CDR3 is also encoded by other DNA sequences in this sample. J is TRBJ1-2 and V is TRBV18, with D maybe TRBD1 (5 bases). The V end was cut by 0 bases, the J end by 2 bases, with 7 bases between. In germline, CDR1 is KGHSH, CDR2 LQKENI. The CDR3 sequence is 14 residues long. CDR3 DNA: TGTGCCAGCTCACCACCTACAGGAAACTATGGCTACACCTTC. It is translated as CASSPPTGNYGYTF.